What follows are 4 T cell receptor beta chains derived from one specimen sequenced in a study of control samples from healthy donors and cancer patients. Clones were read by immunoSEQ multiplex PCR, and TCRdb kept only the in-frame ones, dropping some. Of some 120,000 clones in the sample, approximately 88% are singletons; the top ten hold 30% to 40%. The material sequenced was blood. These receptors were taken from a man aged 50-59 years in good health.

This rearrangement joins TRBV6-5 to TRBJ2-5; unclear D gene. The ends were cut back, 4 bases at V and 4 bases at J, with 7 bases in the middle. This CDR3 contains 12 residues. The germline CDR1 and CDR2 sequences are MNHEY and SVGAGI. The CDR3 is CASSFTRETQYF. As DNA, the CDR3 is TGTGCCAGCAGTTTCACGAGAGAGACCCAGTACTTC.

The genes are TRBV6-5 and TRBJ1-2, with 8 nucleotides matching TRBD1. The CDR3 has 14 residues. Trimming cost V 9 bases and J 5 bases; bases outside gene matches: 11. In germline, CDR1 is MNHEY, CDR2 SVGAGI. The CDR3 spells CASEQGVQIYGYTF. The CDR3 DNA is TGTGCCAGTGAACAGGGGGTTCAAATTTATGGCTACACCTTC.

The chain combines TRBV6-6 with TRBJ2-1, with TRBD2 matching over 11 bases. Germline V gives CDR1 MNHNY, CDR2 SVGAGI (reference sequence). J lost 4 bases, V lost 5 bases, and 7 bases had no gene match. The CDR3 length is 16 residues. The CDR3 DNA is TGTGCCAGCAGTCCTCAACTAGCGGGGGTGTACAATGAGCAGTTCTTC. Residues: CASSPQLAGVYNEQFF.

The chain links TRBV10-3 to TRBJ2-3; D not certain. Germline CDR1 reads ENHRY; CDR2 reads SYGVKD. The ends were cut back, 3 bases at V and 3 bases at J, with 19 bases in the middle. This CDR3 comprises 17 residues. CDR3 DNA sequence: TGTGCCATCAGTGATGGGAAGGGAAGAGTGGGGACAGATACGCAGTATTTT. Residues: CAISDGKGRVGTDTQYF.